This T cell receptor (beta chain) was captured by sequencing in a study of cytomegalovirus exposure and HLA in healthy donors. Germline V gene lookup returns CDR1 MNHNY and CDR2 SVGAGI (reference sequence). Trimming took off 4 bases at V and 6 bases at J, with 13 bases between the two ends. The CDR3 sequence is 14 residues long. PCR employed 60 Vbeta and 13 Jbeta primers. Repertoires were generated with immunoSEQ multiplex PCR, while TCRdb's copy carries only in-frame clones and drops some. The sample shows about 120,000 clones, roughly 80% of them seen only once. This clone was seen a few times. J is TRBJ1-5 and V is TRBV6-6; the D is unclear. The clonotype comes from a female donor in good health and CMV-seronegative. The sequencing sample was made of PBMCs. CDR3 sequence: CASSSWSDIQPQHF. As DNA, the CDR3 is TGTGCCAGCAGTTCTTGGTCAGATATTCAGCCCCAGCATTTT.